Below, 32 T cell receptor beta chains from the same sample are listed, as sequenced in a study of CD8 T cells in ankylosing spondylitis. In TCRdb, the 5' RACE reads were re-called with MiXCR into one record per CDR3 protein. Of 200,000 to 250,000 distinct CDR3 sequences in the sample, under 12% were seen once. The sequenced material came from blood, either unsorted or a sorted T cell fraction (not recorded which). All receptors derive from a male donor with ankylosing spondylitis or in good health (not recorded which).

On this clonotype: A read error is possible here, since a much larger clone lies one base away. The genes are TRBV20-1 and TRBJ2-1; D unclear. The V gene's germline CDR1 is DFQATT and CDR2 SNEGSKA (reference sequence). Trimming pared 4 bases from V and 4 bases from J, leaving 17 bases between. The CDR3 loop spans 15 amino acids. Written as DNA, the CDR3 is TGCAGTGCTACACGCTCCATCCTCCCTTACAATGAGCAGTTCTTC. This sequence encodes CSATRSILPYNEQFF.

The sample holds many counts of this clonotype. The chain recombines TRBV12-3 or TRBV12-4 with TRBJ1-1; unclear D gene. Trimming took off 3 bases at V and 6 bases at J, with 17 bases between the two ends. This CDR3 region has 15 residues. The CDR3 is CASSFDREYRPEAFF. The CDR3 nucleotides are TGTGCCAGCAGTTTTGACCGGGAGTACCGACCTGAAGCTTTCTTT.

This clonotype was detected ten times or more. V and J are TRBV28 and TRBJ2-7; D is perhaps TRBD1 (5 bases). Trimming cost V 9 bases and J 1 base, with 10 bases left between them. This CDR3 comprises 12 residues. The germline CDR1 and CDR2 sequences are MDHEN and SYDVKM. The CDR3: CASHTGSYEQYF. The CDR3 nucleotides are TGTGCCAGTCATACAGGATCCTACGAGCAGTACTTC.

This clonotype was observed many times. The genes are TRBV11-3 and TRBJ2-3, with 10 bases matching TRBD2. The germline V gene has CDR1 SGHNT and CDR2 YENEEA. This CDR3 is built from 15 residues. J was trimmed by 6 bases and V by 5 bases; bases with no gene match: 8. The CDR3 reads CASSPRSGGVDTQYF. CDR3 sequence (DNA): TGTGCCAGCAGCCCCCGCAGCGGGGGGGTTGATACGCAGTATTTT.

In this sample, this clonotype turned up many times. The chain joins TRBV7-6 to TRBJ2-3; D gene unclear. This CDR3 spans 14 amino acids. Trimming removed 2 bases from V and 3 bases from J, with 9 bases in between. CDR1 SGHVS and CDR2 FNYEAQ come from the germline V gene. In DNA form, the CDR3 reads TGTGCCAGCAGCTTACTGGGGTGGACAGATACGCAGTATTTT. Translating gives CASSLLGWTDTQYF.

Here the CDR3 DNA reads TGTGCCAGCAGTGAAGCGCTAACAGGGGGCTATGGCTACACCTTC. Translation gives CASSEALTGGYGYTF. This chain uses TRBV2 with TRBJ1-2; 8 bases are a match to TRBD1. The CDR3 contains 15 residues. V dropped 0 bases and J dropped 4; count of bases not matched to a gene: 4. Germline CDR1 reads SNHLY; CDR2 reads FYNNEI.

The rearrangement uses TRBV6-5 and TRBJ1-2; D is uncertain. Trimming cost V 2 bases and J 4 bases, with 14 bases left between them. The CDR3 totals 15 residues. The germline CDR1 and CDR2 sequences are MNHEY and SVGAGI. CDR3 amino acids: CASSYRAGRGYGYTF. The CDR3 DNA reads as TGTGCCAGCAGTTACCGCGCAGGTCGGGGCTATGGCTACACCTTC.

This clonotype was found many times. The J gene is TRBJ2-1, the V gene TRBV29-1, with 9 nucleotides matching TRBD2. Germline loops: CDR1 SQVTM, CDR2 ANQGSEA. The CDR3 extends over 13 amino acids. V shed 4 bases and J 6 bases; nucleotides not matched to a gene: 4. The CDR3 spells CSVGLAGSNEQFF. CDR3 in DNA: TGCAGCGTTGGTCTAGCGGGGTCCAATGAGCAGTTCTTC.

This clonotype showed up many times. The rearrangement joins TRBV5-1 to TRBJ2-2, with TRBD1 as a possible D gene (6 bases). Trimming cost V 0 bases and J 4 bases, with 10 bases left between them. This CDR3 spans 15 amino acids. Germline CDR1 and CDR2: SGHRS and YFSETQ. Here the CDR3 reads CASSLEGVGTGELFF. CDR3 DNA sequence: TGCGCCAGCAGCTTGGAGGGGGTCGGCACCGGGGAGCTGTTTTTT.

The chain has TRBV5-1 and TRBJ2-1; D is unresolved. V dropped 0 bases and J dropped 2 bases, with 12 bases sitting between them. Germline CDR1 reads SGHRS; CDR2 reads YFSETQ. This CDR3 contains 16 residues. This chain's CDR3 is CASSLARPETYNEQFF. DNA for the CDR3: TGCGCCAGCAGCTTGGCCCGGCCCGAAACCTACAATGAGCAGTTCTTC.

Ten or more counts support this clonotype. For the CDR3, the DNA is TGCAGTGCTCCGGGACAGGGTTTGCCAGATACGCAGTATTTT. This codes for CSAPGQGLPDTQYF. The chain uses TRBV20-1 and TRBJ2-3; 9 bases agree with TRBD1. Germline CDR1 DFQATT, CDR2 SNEGSKA (reference sequence). This CDR3 contains 14 residues. The J segment lost 4 bases and the V segment lost 5 bases, leaving 7 bases of the junction unmatched.

Turning to this clonotype: A much larger clone sits a single nucleotide away, making a read error possible. Here the CDR3 DNA reads TGCGCCAGCAGTTCGAACATATTTACACCGGGACAGGGGCCTTTCTCGGCCCTCCACTTT. Translated: CASSSNIFTPGQGPFSALHF. This chain uses TRBV5-1 with TRBJ1-6; TRBD1 matches at 10 bases. Unmatched junction bases numbered 28, after V lost 5 bases and J lost 14 bases. The CDR3 consists of 20 residues. Germline V gene sequence: CDR1 SGHRS, CDR2 YFSETQ.

This clonotype came up many times. The rearrangement links TRBV15 to TRBJ2-7, with TRBD1 identical over 7 bases. CDR1 is LNHNV, CDR2 YYDKDF, per germline (reference sequence). The CDR3 has 14 amino acids. Trimming took 2 bases from V and 7 from J; bases not matched to a gene: 8. CDR3 sequence: CATSRRDSLEEQYF. The CDR3 DNA sequence: TGTGCCACCAGCAGACGGGACAGCCTAGAGGAGCAGTACTTC.

In DNA, the CDR3 is TGTGCCAGCAGCTTAGACAGGGGAGCTGGGGCCAACGTCCTGACTTTC. Translated, it gives CASSLDRGAGANVLTF. The gene calls are TRBV7-3 and TRBJ2-6; 8 bases match TRBD1. CDR3 size: 16 residues. With 2 bases clipped from V and 2 bases from J, the junction kept 2 bases outside the gene matches. The germline CDR1 and CDR2 sequences are SGHTA and FQGTGA.

This clonotype was counted many times. This chain connects TRBV7-8 to TRBJ1-2; 7 nucleotides match TRBD1. Germline V gene sequence: CDR1 SGHVS, CDR2 FQNEAQ. CDR3 length equals 13 residues. V lost 1 base, J lost 8 bases, and 4 bases stayed unmatched. The CDR3 DNA is TGTGCCAGCAGCTTAGAGGGGGCGTGGGGCTACACCTTC. This gives the protein CASSLEGAWGYTF.

This clonotype came up many times. The V call is TRBV5-6, the J call TRBJ1-3, with D hard to call. The germline gives CDR1 SGHDT, CDR2 YYEEEE. This CDR3 region has 15 residues. Trimming removed 4 bases at V and 0 bases at J, with 11 bases between. The CDR3 loop is CASSREGPSGNTIYF. DNA for the CDR3: TGTGCCAGCAGCAGGGAGGGCCCCTCTGGAAACACCATATATTTT. The full variable domain, its missing parts supplied by reference TRBV5-6 and TRBJ1-3, is DAGVTQSPTHLIKTRGQQVTLRCSPKSGHDTVSWYQQALGQGPQFIFQYYEEEERQRGNFPDRFSGHQFPNYSSELNVNALLLGDSALYLCASSREGPSGNTIYFGEGSWLTVV.

This clonotype has just a few counts. The V and J genes are TRBV20-1 and TRBJ2-7; TRBD1 might be the D (6 bases). CDR1 and CDR2 (germline): DFQATT, SNEGSKA (reference sequence). With 6 bases removed from V and 3 bases from J, the gap between germline ends came to 18 bases. This CDR3 region has 14 residues. CDR3 region: CSAEDRPGYYEQYF. CDR3 in DNA: TGCAGTGCGGAAGACAGGCCAGGTTACTACGAGCAGTACTTC.

This clonotype was observed many times. The V gene is TRBV7-9, the J gene TRBJ1-2, with D unclear. The CDR3 runs to 14 residues. Looked up from germline, CDR1 is SEHNR and CDR2 is FQNEAQ (reference sequence). V was clipped by 1 base and J by 4 bases, with 10 bases between them. In DNA form, the CDR3 reads TGTGCCAGCAGCTTAGATCCTCAGGCCTATGGCTACACCTTC. This translates into CASSLDPQAYGYTF.

This clonotype appeared many times. This sequence joins TRBV20-1 and TRBJ1-2; D gene unclear. V was cut by 5 bases and J by 5 bases, with 12 bases left in between. The CDR3 sequence is 12 residues long. CDR1 DFQATT and CDR2 SNEGSKA come from the germline V gene (reference sequence). CDR3 bases: TGCAGTGCTCCGACTGAAGGGTATGGCTACACCTTC. Translation: CSAPTEGYGYTF.

There are a few counts of this clonotype. The chain carries TRBV20-1 and TRBJ1-1; no clear D gene. CDR3 size: 13 residues. The V end was cut by 3 bases, the J end by 8 bases, with 16 bases between. CDR1 and CDR2 from the germline V gene are DFQATT and SNEGSKA (reference sequence). CDR3 region: CSASSPWTSEAFF. In nucleotides, the CDR3 is TGCAGTGCTAGTAGTCCCTGGACTTCAGAAGCTTTCTTT.

This clonotype was detected a few times. This chain connects TRBV19 to TRBJ1-5; TRBD1 matches 8 bases. Germline trimming cut 7 bases from V and 0 bases from J; bases unmatched to any gene: 11. This CDR3 spans 17 amino acids. Germline CDR1 is LNHDA and CDR2 is SQIVND (reference sequence). This CDR3 reads CASNGGPTGGSNQPQHF. The CDR3 DNA is TGTGCCAGTAACGGGGGGCCTACAGGGGGTAGCAATCAGCCCCAGCATTTT.

Only a few counts were recorded for this clonotype. The chain is built from TRBV3-1 and TRBJ1-6; 8 nucleotides agree with TRBD1. Trimming removed 1 base from V and 10 bases from J; junction bases left unmatched: 9. The CDR3 has 16 residues. Germline CDR1 and CDR2: LGHDT and YNNKEL (reference sequence). CDR3 region: CASSQGAQGANSPLHF. The CDR3 DNA follows: TGTGCCAGCAGCCAAGGAGCCCAGGGGGCAAACTCACCCCTCCACTTT.

The chain is built from TRBV12-3 or TRBV12-4 and TRBJ2-3; TRBD2 matches 8 bases. V trimming: 6 bases; J trimming: 4 bases; junction bases outside the gene matches: 9. This CDR3 has 15 residues. CDR3 sequence: CASSSKRGRSDTQYF. CDR3 bases: TGTGCCAGCAGCTCCAAGCGGGGGAGATCAGATACGCAGTATTTT.

This clonotype has ten or more counts. An end of the junction does not agree with germline; a read error may underlie this. This chain joins TRBV12-3 or TRBV12-4 and TRBJ1-2; D is unresolved. There are 12 residues in the CDR3. The CDR3 loop reads CASSLEGYGYTF. The CDR3 DNA reads as TGTGCCAGCAGCTTAGAGGGCTATGGCTACACCTTC.

This clonotype was detected only a few times. The V call is TRBV11-3, the J call TRBJ2-7, with 9 bases aligning to TRBD1. V was pared by 6 bases and J by 0 bases, with 6 bases of the junction left unmatched. CDR1 is SGHNT and CDR2 is YENEEA in the germline V gene. The CDR3 is 15 residues long. This CDR3 is CASRGDREFSYEQYF. The CDR3 nucleotides read TGTGCCAGCAGGGGGGACAGGGAATTCTCCTACGAGCAGTACTTC.

This clonotype has just a few counts. This rearrangement joins TRBV27 to TRBJ2-4, with TRBD1 identical over 10 bases. V was pared by 3 bases and J by 7 bases, with 6 bases of the junction left unmatched. Germline V gene data show CDR1 as MNHEY and CDR2 as SMNVEV (reference sequence). CDR3 length: 15 amino acids. The CDR3 here is CASSFLGQGLNIQYF. The CDR3 nucleotides read TGTGCCAGCAGTTTTTTGGGACAGGGGCTGAACATTCAGTACTTC.

The V gene is TRBV19, the J gene TRBJ1-5, with D uncertain. Germline V gives CDR1 LNHDA, CDR2 SQIVND (reference sequence). V gave up 7 bases and J gave up 5 bases, with 18 bases separating them. The CDR3 consists of 15 residues. CDR3 DNA sequence: TGTGCCAGTACCAGTCTTGCCACGGGTTATCAGCCCCAGCATTTT. The encoded protein is CASTSLATGYQPQHF.

This clonotype turned up a few times. The chain employs TRBV3-1 and TRBJ2-7, with 8 bases that match TRBD1. Germline CDR1 and CDR2: LGHDT and YNNKEL (reference sequence). V lost 3 bases and J lost 4; bases outside the gene matches: 5. The CDR3 contains 14 residues. CDR3 residues: CASSQRTGTYEQYF. The CDR3 DNA reads as TGTGCCAGCAGCCAGAGGACAGGGACATACGAGCAGTACTTC.

Ten or more counts support this clonotype. This chain joins TRBV5-8 and TRBJ1-4; D possibly corresponds to TRBD1 (5 bases). V was pared by 4 bases and J by 5 bases, with 18 bases between. Germline V gene sequence: CDR1 SGHTS, CDR2 YDEGEE. This CDR3 has 16 amino acids. CDR3 protein: CASSARGVSMNEKLFF. The CDR3 DNA is TGTGCCAGCAGCGCCCGGGGGGTCTCAATGAATGAAAAACTGTTTTTT.

This clonotype appeared many times. The DNA for the CDR3 is TGCGCCAGCAGCCCGGGACAGGGTTACCGGAATGAGCAGTTCTTC. Protein product: CASSPGQGYRNEQFF. This rearrangement joins TRBV5-1 to TRBJ2-1; 9 positions agree with TRBD1. The CDR3 covers 15 residues. The germline V gene encodes CDR1 SGHRS and CDR2 YFSETQ. The trim removed 4 bases at V and 7 bases at J, leaving 9 bases unmatched.

V gene TRBV29-1 combines with J gene TRBJ1-2; 8 nucleotides match TRBD1. The CDR3 consists of 15 residues. V was pared by 4 bases and J by 4 bases, with 11 bases of the junction left unmatched. Germline V lookup: CDR1 SQVTM, CDR2 ANQGSEA. CDR3 coding DNA: TGCAGCGTTGCGCCCAATCAGGGGGCACGCTATGGCTACACCTTC. This encodes CSVAPNQGARYGYTF.

This clonotype was observed a handful of times. The chain combines TRBV7-9 with TRBJ1-1; 7 bases agree with TRBD1. Trimming took 4 bases from V and 1 from J; bases not matched to a gene: 3. Germline V CDR1 and CDR2: SEHNR, FQNEAQ (reference sequence). This CDR3 is built from 14 residues. DNA for the CDR3: TGTGCCAGCAGCTCGGACAGGAAGAACACTGAAGCTTTCTTT. Protein: CASSSDRKNTEAFF. Drawing the rest from reference TRBV7-9 and TRBJ1-1, the complete variable domain is DTGVSQNPRHKITKRGQNVTFRCDPISEHNRLYWYRQTLGQGPEFLTYFQNEAQLEKSRLLSDRFSAERPKGSFSTLEIQRTEQGDSAMYLCASSSDRKNTEAFFGQGTRLTVV.